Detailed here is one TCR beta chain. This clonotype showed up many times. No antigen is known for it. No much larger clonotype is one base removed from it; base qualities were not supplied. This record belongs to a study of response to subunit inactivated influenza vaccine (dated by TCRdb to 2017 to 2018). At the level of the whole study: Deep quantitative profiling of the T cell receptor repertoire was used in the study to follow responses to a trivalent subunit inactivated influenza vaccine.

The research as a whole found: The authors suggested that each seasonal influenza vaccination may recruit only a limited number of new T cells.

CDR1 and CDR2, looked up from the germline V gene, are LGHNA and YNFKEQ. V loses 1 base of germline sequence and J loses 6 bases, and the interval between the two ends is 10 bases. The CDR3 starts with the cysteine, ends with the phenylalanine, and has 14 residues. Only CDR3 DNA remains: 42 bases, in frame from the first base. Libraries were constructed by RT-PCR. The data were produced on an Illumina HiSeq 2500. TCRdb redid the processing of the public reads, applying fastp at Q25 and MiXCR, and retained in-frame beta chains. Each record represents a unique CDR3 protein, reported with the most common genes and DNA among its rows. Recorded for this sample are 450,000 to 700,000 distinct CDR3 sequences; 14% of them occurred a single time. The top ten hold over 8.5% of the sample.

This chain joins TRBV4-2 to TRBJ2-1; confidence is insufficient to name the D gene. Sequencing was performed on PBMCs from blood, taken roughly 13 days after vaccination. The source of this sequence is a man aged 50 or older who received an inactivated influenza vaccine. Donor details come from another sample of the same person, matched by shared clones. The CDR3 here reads CASSQVGGINEQFF. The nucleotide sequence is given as TGTGCCAGCAGCCAAGTCGGTGGTATCAATGAGCAGTTCTTC.